This TCR beta chain was found in a study of Japanese encephalitis immunity and Zika vaccine responses (dated by TCRdb to the early 2020s). Regarding the study in general: Each included participant got alum-adjuvanted ZPIV three times, at weeks 0, 4 and 28, with every dose being 5.0 ug. Two to three months ahead of the first ZPIV dose, approximately 13 participants were given JEV vaccine (IXIARO) as a two-dose regimen with the doses 28 days apart. Around 12 participants received one dose of YFV vaccine (YF-VAX) before ZPIV, and nine or ten participants were flavivirus-naive. For TCR sequencing, several representative participants were chosen from each pre-vaccination group, with samples at week 0 (after pre-vaccination, before ZPIV) and week 52. TCR repertoires were also analyzed from a few flavivirus-naive individuals at weeks 2, 6 and 52 after starting ZPIV vaccination. The stimulations used peptide pools from ZIKV structural proteins divided into flavivirus-conserved and non-conserved sets, or JEV or YFV peptides that matched the pre-vaccination. The ZIKV peptides, 15-mers that overlapped by 11 residues, were chosen for containing NetMHCpan/NetMHCII-predicted epitopes with affinity below 50 nM. The study asked whether earlier vaccination against Japanese encephalitis virus (JEV) or yellow fever virus (YFV) shaped CD4 T cell responses to the Zika vaccine.

The CDR1 and CDR2 encoded by the germline V gene are SGHRS and YFSETQ. The CDR3 spans 17 residues, from the cysteine through the phenylalanine. Only CDR3 DNA remains: 51 bases, in frame from the first base. At the junction V is shortened by 4 bases and J by 5 bases; bases outside the gene matches: 17. Study-wide conclusions, independent of this receptor: The analysis was restricted to a subset of trial participants with three doses and adequate samples, and the entire vaccinated cohort was not analyzed. Samples clustered by participant with no similarity between individuals, suggesting no public TCRs were detected. In JEV-pre-vaccinated donors, the repertoire richness of CD4 T cells responding to conserved ZIKV epitopes dropped significantly after ZPIV. CD8 T cell responses of very low magnitude were detected against ZIKV peptide pools and were observed in only a few individuals. Because there were not enough samples, the peptide pools could not be deconvoluted, which meant the specific peptides behind the cross-reactive responses went unidentified. Higher repertoire similarity across time-points and stimulations was observed in JEV-pre-vaccinated donors than in YFV-pre-vaccinated donors, indicating that more clonotypes were common to ZIKV and JEV stimulation.

This clonotype is regarded as hyperexpanded (1% or more). Base qualities are missing; no much larger clone stands one base away. Library generation was performed with 5' RACE. Before sequencing, the TCRbeta libraries were pooled in amounts proportional to the number of cells sorted for each library. Total RNA from sorted cells was extracted with RNAzol RT, and cDNA was made with an oligo(dT) primer and a template-switching oligo. The TCRbeta V-CDR3-J region was amplified by PCR between a SMARTer oligo primer and a TCRbeta constant-region primer using Kapa HiFi. A second PCR attached Illumina adaptors and sample-specific index barcodes, followed by HighPrep bead cleanup and Bioanalyzer confirmation of a band of roughly 650 bp. The libraries were sequenced on an Illumina MiSeq using 2x151 bp paired-end reads. In the paper's pipeline: Reads were demultiplexed with an in-house Java program, and TCRbeta annotations were assigned and clonotypes were counted with MiXCR. Repertoire overlap was assessed with Morisita-Horn indices from the R package vegan, and UPGMA clustering and Circos plots of recurring clonotypes were generated. Shannon diversity and richness were normalized to the highest possible value given the input cell numbers, yielding values from 0 to 1. MUSCLE was used to align CDR3beta sequences, SeqinR to compute distances, and R to plot multidimensional scaling. TCRdb passed the public sequencing reads through fastp at Q25 and MiXCR, retaining productive beta sequences. Here each entry gathers all rows of one CDR3 protein and keeps the most common genes and DNA. The V and J calls were not made by the authors but by TCRdb's processing. Across this sample there are around 240 distinct CDR3 sequences, with over 0.9% seen only once. The leading ten clones occupy roughly 50% of the sample.

PBMCs were stained with CellTrace CFSE and grown for under seven days in RPMI containing about 8.5% human serum and peptide pools at 0.8 to 1 ug/mL each. Unfixed proliferating CD4 T cells were sorted on a BD FACSAria as live CD56-CD19-CD16-CD3+CD4+ CFSE-low cells. Enrolled adults were healthy and seronegative for ZIKV, JEV, YFV, DENV and WNV by microneutralization screening. Samples were obtained from a phase 1, double-blinded, randomized, placebo-controlled trial of an alum-adjuvanted Zika purified-inactivated virus (ZPIV) vaccine. Peripheral blood mononuclear cells were isolated using a standard procedure and then kept frozen in liquid nitrogen until they were used.

The specimen was antigen-activated CD4+ T cells from blood, cultured, collected during a Zika inactivated vaccine study. The rearrangement combines TRBV5-1 with TRBJ2-5, with 7 central nucleotides matching TRBD2. This clonotype originated in an adult woman who received an inactivated Zika virus vaccine. The CDR3 is CASSPGTTPLMWETQYF. The bases are TGCGCCAGCAGCCCCGGGACTACCCCTTTAATGTGGGAGACCCAGTACTTC.